This is a list of T cell receptor beta chains from one sample in a study of T cells in tuberculosis. Profiled with immunoSEQ multiplex PCR; TCRdb holds only in-frame clones, not every one. This repertoire shows about 36,000 clones, 93% found once; its top ten account for over 6.5%. The sequencing sample was made of PBMCs. The receptors here all came from a donor aged 10 to 29 with latent tuberculosis or without tuberculosis infection. Both conserved end residues are part of each CDR3. D genes are given only for firm matches. The size of a clone is reported for some rows only, either as once, few or many, or as a class for expanded clones.

TRBJ1-3 | TRBV27 | - | - | CASSSSMSSGNTIYF | TGTGCCAGCAGTTCGTCAATGAGCTCTGGAAACACCATATATTTT
TRBJ2-7 | TRBV10-3 | TRBD2 | - | CAISEGLAGAGTYEQYF | TGTGCCATCAGTGAGGGTCTAGCGGGGGCGGGAACCTACGAGCAGTACTTC
TRBJ1-2 | TRBV9 | TRBD1 | - | CASSAFRQGSFDGYTF | TGTGCCAGCAGCGCCTTCCGACAGGGAAGCTTCGATGGCTACACCTTC
TRBJ2-3 | TRBV7-2 | TRBD2 | once | CASSLVSASGDQRADTQYF | TGTGCCAGCAGCTTAGTCTCGGCTAGCGGGGACCAGAGAGCAGATACGCAGTATTTT
TRBJ2-2 | TRBV7-3 | TRBD2 | - | CASSYPRGVVIGELFF | TGTGCCAGCAGCTACCCCCGGGGGGTCGTTATCGGGGAGCTGTTTTTT
TRBJ2-7 | TRBV10-2 | TRBD2 | - | CASEATSGSHEQYF | TGCGCCAGCGAAGCCACTAGCGGCTCCCACGAGCAGTACTTC
TRBJ2-1 | TRBV2 | TRBD2 | - | CASSALAGDYNEQFF | TGTGCCAGCAGTGCCCTAGCGGGGGACTACAATGAGCAGTTCTTC
TRBJ1-2 | TRBV14 | TRBD1 | - | CASSPRPGQGAFGYTF | TGTGCCAGCAGCCCCCGCCCGGGACAGGGGGCTTTTGGCTACACCTTC
TRBJ2-2 | TRBV18 | - | medium-sized | CASSPLPETTGELFF | TGTGCCAGCTCACCACTACCCGAGACTACCGGGGAGCTGTTTTTT
TRBJ1-1 | TRBV4-3 | TRBD1 | - | CASSPHTTTGGENTEAFF | TGCGCCAGCAGCCCTCACACCACGACAGGGGGAGAGAACACTGAAGCTTTCTTT
TRBJ2-3 | TRBV4-2 | TRBD2 | - | CASSHSDSGGASDTQYF | TGTGCCAGCAGCCACAGCGATAGCGGGGGGGCCTCAGATACGCAGTATTTT
TRBJ1-2 | TRBV4-1 | TRBD1 | - | CASSQSPGQVIYGYTF | TGCGCCAGCAGCCAATCTCCGGGACAGGTCATTTATGGCTACACCTTC
TRBJ1-2 | TRBV7-2 | TRBD1 | once | CASSLTGGYLTGEAGYTF | TGTGCCAGCAGCTTAACTGGCGGGTATCTGACAGGGGAGGCTGGCTACACCTTC
TRBJ1-2 | TRBV5-1 | - | once | CASSLMQGSYGYTF | TGCGCCAGCAGCTTGATGCAGGGGAGCTATGGCTACACCTTC
TRBJ1-2 | TRBV7-9 | - | - | CASSQGYGYTF | TGTGCCAGCAGCCAGGGGTATGGCTACACCTTC
TRBJ2-1 | TRBV2 | TRBD1 | once | CASGAQGVNEQFF | TGTGCCAGCGGGGCCCAGGGGGTCAATGAGCAGTTCTTC
TRBJ1-2 | TRBV2 | - | - | CASSEDDTANYGYTF | TGTGCCAGCAGTGAAGACGACACAGCTAACTATGGCTACACCTTC
TRBJ1-1 | TRBV5-6 | - | - | CASSPFYLNTEAFF | TGTGCCAGCAGCCCATTCTACTTGAACACTGAAGCTTTCTTT
TRBJ2-1 | TRBV5-6 | TRBD1 | - | CASSLGQGHYNEQFF | TGTGCCAGCAGCTTGGGACAGGGACACTACAATGAGCAGTTCTTC
TRBJ2-7 | TRBV10-2 | - | - | CASSESGFEQYF | TGCGCCAGCAGTGAGTCCGGGTTCGAGCAGTACTTC